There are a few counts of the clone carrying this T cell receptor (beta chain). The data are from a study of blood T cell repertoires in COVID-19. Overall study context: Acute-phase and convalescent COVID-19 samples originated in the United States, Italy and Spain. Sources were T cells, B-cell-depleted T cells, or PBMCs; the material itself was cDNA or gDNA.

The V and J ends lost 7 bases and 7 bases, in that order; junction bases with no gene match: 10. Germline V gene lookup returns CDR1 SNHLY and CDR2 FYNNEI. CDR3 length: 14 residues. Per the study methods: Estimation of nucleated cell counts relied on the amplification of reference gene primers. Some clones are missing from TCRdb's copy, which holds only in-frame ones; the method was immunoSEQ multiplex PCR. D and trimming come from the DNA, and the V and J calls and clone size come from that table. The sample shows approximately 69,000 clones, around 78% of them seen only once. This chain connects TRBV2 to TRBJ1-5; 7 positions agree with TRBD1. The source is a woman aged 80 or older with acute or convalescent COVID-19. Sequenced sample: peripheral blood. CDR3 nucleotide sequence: TGTGCCAGCAAGGTCGACAGGGACAGCCAGCCCCAGCATTTT. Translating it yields CASKVDRDSQPQHF.